The clone carrying this TCR beta chain was seen repeatedly, ten times or more. These data are taken from a study of Graves' ophthalmopathy and Graves' hyperthyroidism. Per the germline V gene, CDR1 is MNHEY and CDR2 is SVGAGI. This CDR3 is built from 14 residues. With 0 bases removed from V and 4 bases from J, the gap between germline ends came to 9 bases. CDR3 regions of TCR beta were amplified from RNA transcripts. First-round RT-PCR with HTBI primers preceded a second-round multiplex PCR. MiXCR was run by TCRdb on the multiplex PCR reads, yielding one entry per CDR3 protein. The sample lists about 160,000 distinct CDR3 sequences; 35% to 45% were seen once.

The gene calls are TRBV6-5 and TRBJ1-1; D might be TRBD1 (5 bases). This clonotype originated in a man aged 25 to 45 with Graves' ophthalmopathy. The source material was peripheral blood. In DNA, the CDR3 is TGTGCCAGCAGTTACTCGGGGGTTACCACTGAAGCTTTCTTT. Encoded protein: CASSYSGVTTEAFF.